The 21 T cell receptor beta chains given below trace back to one sample, sequenced in a study of OX40 agonist ivuxolimab in advanced cancers. Profiled with immunoSEQ multiplex PCR; TCRdb holds only in-frame clones, not every one. The sample has approximately 100,000 clones, 92% seen once. Source: CD4+ or CD8+ T cells sorted from blood, taken in a trial of the OX40 agonist ivuxolimab. The receptors shown here come from an adult with an advanced solid tumor such as melanoma, head and neck, liver or kidney cancer.

The rearrangement uses TRBV28 and TRBJ1-1; the D is unclear. Germline V gives CDR1 MDHEN, CDR2 SYDVKM. The CDR3 runs 15 residues. Trimming took 3 bases from V and 2 from J, leaving 13 bases between them. The CDR3 nucleotides are TGTGCCAGCAGTTTCTCGACTGGGCGAAACACTGAAGCTTTCTTT. Translating gives CASSFSTGRNTEAFF.

The chain joins TRBV29-1 to TRBJ1-2; 8 bases align to TRBD1. Looked up from germline, CDR1 is SQVTM and CDR2 is ANQGSEA. V dropped 5 bases and J dropped 7; count of bases not matched to a gene: 9. The CDR3 totals 13 residues. The CDR3 loop is CSVFSTGESGYTF. Written as DNA, the CDR3 is TGCAGCGTTTTCTCGACAGGGGAGAGTGGCTACACCTTC.

The chain has TRBV5-1 and TRBJ1-1; D is unresolved. The length of the CDR3 is 13 residues. Germline CDR1 reads SGHRS; CDR2 reads YFSETQ. Trimming shortened V by 1 base and J by 1 base, and 5 bases separated the two germline ends. The CDR3 bases are TGCGCCAGCAGCTTGATGGCGAACACTGAAGCTTTCTTT. Translated: CASSLMANTEAFF.

The V call is TRBV27, the J call TRBJ1-2; no firm D call. The CDR3 consists of 11 residues. Germline CDR1 is MNHEY and CDR2 is SMNVEV (reference sequence). The ends were cut back, 6 bases at V and 2 bases at J, with 4 bases in the middle. In DNA, the CDR3 is TGTGCCAGCAGACACAACTATGGCTACACCTTC. Residues: CASRHNYGYTF.

The chain joins TRBV5-4 to TRBJ2-1; a possible D gene is TRBD2 (5 bases). Trimming took 1 base from V and 6 from J, leaving 17 bases between them. The CDR3 spans 16 residues. Germline values: CDR1 SGHNT, CDR2 YYREEE (reference sequence). CDR3 region: CASSLTLGHGVNEQFF. DNA for the CDR3: TGTGCCAGCAGCTTGACTCTCGGCCACGGGGTCAATGAGCAGTTCTTC.

The rearrangement uses TRBV10-3 and TRBJ2-7; D call uncertain. Per germline, CDR1 ENHRY and CDR2 SYGVKD. This CDR3 is built from 14 residues. With 0 bases removed from V and 2 bases from J, the gap between germline ends came to 8 bases. The DNA of the CDR3 is TGTGCCATCAGTGAGTCCCCGGACGCCTACGAGCAGTACTTC. Translation gives CAISESPDAYEQYF.

The rearrangement uses TRBV4-1 and TRBJ1-2, with a tentative D call TRBD1 (5 bases). The germline gives CDR1 MGHRA, CDR2 YSYEKL. CDR3 size: 16 residues. The V end lost 0 bases, the J end lost 3 bases, and 14 bases lay between the germline ends. Here the CDR3 reads CASSQDSTGRYYGYTF. DNA for the CDR3: TGCGCCAGCAGCCAAGATTCCACGGGACGGTACTATGGCTACACCTTC.

The chain employs TRBV19 and TRBJ2-6; TRBD1 matches 9 bases. Germline trimming cut 5 bases from V and 3 bases from J; bases unmatched to any gene: 5. Germline V lookup: CDR1 LNHDA, CDR2 SQIVND (reference sequence). The CDR3 length is 16 residues. Here the CDR3 reads CASSSGQGGGANVLTF. DNA for the CDR3: TGTGCCAGTAGTTCGGGACAGGGAGGTGGGGCCAACGTCCTGACTTTC. Combining the CDR3 with reference TRBV19 and TRBJ2-6 gives the whole variable domain DGGITQSPKYLFRKEGQNVTLSCEQNLNHDAMYWYRQDPGQGLRLIYYSQIVNDFQKGDIAEGYSVSREKKESFPLTVTSAQKNPTAFYLCASSSGQGGGANVLTFGAGSRLTVL.

The genes are TRBV10-3 and TRBJ1-4; D might be TRBD1 (6 bases). V was trimmed by 8 bases and J by 7 bases, leaving 20 bases between them. The CDR3 covers 15 residues. Per the germline V gene, CDR1 is ENHRY and CDR2 is SYGVKD. The CDR3 bases are TGTGCCATCGCCAAGGGTGAGGGGGTGGGTGAAAAACTGTTTTTT. Translation gives CAIAKGEGVGEKLFF.

Concerning this clone: Other DNA sequences in the same sample also yield this CDR3. V is TRBV5-4 and J is TRBJ2-5; either TRBD1 or TRBD2 may supply D (5 bases each). V shed 0 bases and J shed 3 bases, with 9 bases lying between them. Germline loops: CDR1 SGHNT, CDR2 YYREEE (reference sequence). This CDR3 is 14 amino acids long. DNA of the CDR3: TGTGCCAGCAGCTTGGCAGGGCGGGAAGAGACCCAGTACTTC. It encodes CASSLAGREETQYF.

J is TRBJ1-4 and V is TRBV30, with 7 bases fitting TRBD1. Germline CDR1 reads GTSNPN; CDR2 reads SVGIG (reference sequence). The CDR3 runs 14 residues. Losses at the gene ends were 2 bases for V and 6 bases for J; bases not matched to a gene: 6. The CDR3 protein is CAWSTTGNHEKLFF. Written as DNA, the CDR3 is TGTGCCTGGAGTACGACAGGGAATCATGAAAAACTGTTTTTT.

The chain joins TRBV11-3 to TRBJ2-3; D is ambiguous. The CDR3 is 13 residues long. Germline CDR1 is SGHNT and CDR2 is YENEEA. The V and J ends lost 5 bases and 7 bases respectively, with 13 bases between them. The DNA for the CDR3 is TGTGCCAGCAGCCCCTATAGGGTAAATACGCAGTATTTT. Translation: CASSPYRVNTQYF.

The chain has TRBV30 and TRBJ2-6, with no clear D. V gave up 6 bases and J gave up 0 bases, with 9 bases separating them. The CDR3 extends over 14 amino acids. Germline CDR1 and CDR2: GTSNPN and SVGIG (reference sequence). CDR3 sequence reads: CACPKSSGANVLTF. CDR3 in DNA: TGTGCCTGTCCCAAGAGCTCTGGGGCCAACGTCCTGACTTTC.

The chain couples TRBV5-1 to TRBJ2-1; D ambiguous. The CDR3 has 14 residues. Germline V lookup: CDR1 SGHRS, CDR2 YFSETQ. V gave up 5 bases and J gave up 9 bases, with 18 bases separating them. The CDR3 region has the DNA TGCGCCAGCAGTTTGTCAGCGCCTACAATTGAGCAGTTCTTC. Translated, it gives CASSLSAPTIEQFF.

The chain employs TRBV19 and TRBJ1-1, with unresolved D. The germline V gene has CDR1 LNHDA and CDR2 SQIVND (reference sequence). CDR3 length: 14 residues. V gave up 3 bases and J gave up 1 base, with 9 bases separating them. The CDR3 DNA sequence: TGTGCCAGTAGTATGGTCGACCGGAACACTGAAGCTTTCTTT. Its translation: CASSMVDRNTEAFF.

As DNA, the CDR3 is TGTGCCAGTAGTATCGGTAGCCACACAGATACGCAGTATTTT. Translated, it gives CASSIGSHTDTQYF. The chain uses TRBV19 and TRBJ2-3; D is ambiguous. V was shortened by 3 bases and J by 2 bases, with 9 bases between the two germline ends. From germline, CDR1 is LNHDA and CDR2 SQIVND (reference sequence). CDR3 length: 14 amino acids.

CDR3 residues: CASSVLSTDTQYF. For the CDR3, the DNA is TGTGCCAGCAGCGTCCTTAGCACAGATACGCAGTATTTT. The chain links TRBV11-3 to TRBJ2-3; the D is unclear. Per germline, CDR1 SGHNT and CDR2 YENEEA. Trimming took off 5 bases at V and 0 bases at J, with 6 bases between the two ends. CDR3 size: 13 residues.

J is TRBJ1-4 and V is TRBV5-5; D remains unclear. CDR3 length: 14 amino acids. V was cut by 1 base and J by 5 bases, with 9 bases left in between. CDR1 is SGHKS and CDR2 is YYEKEE in the germline V gene (reference sequence). The CDR3 sequence: CASSLPQRNEKLFF. For the CDR3, the DNA is TGTGCCAGCAGCTTGCCCCAGAGGAATGAAAAACTGTTTTTT.

The chain joins TRBV7-9 to TRBJ1-2; 9 bases agree with TRBD1. The germline V gene has CDR1 SEHNR and CDR2 FQNEAQ (reference sequence). The ends lost 7 bases at V and 7 bases at J; junction bases unmatched: 25. The CDR3 length is 19 residues. CDR3 amino acids: CASIHKRPGQGGVMAGYTF. CDR3 DNA sequence: TGTGCCAGCATCCACAAGCGCCCGGGACAGGGTGGTGTTATGGCTGGCTACACCTTC.

The chain links TRBV7-6 to TRBJ2-1; tentative D call: TRBD2 (6 bases). Germline CDR1 is SGHVS and CDR2 is FNYEAQ. The CDR3 sequence is 16 residues long. The V and J ends lost 5 bases and 8 bases respectively, with 22 bases between them. The CDR3 here is CASSPRGTNSNDEQFF. The DNA of the CDR3 is TGTGCCAGCAGCCCCCGGGGGACGAATAGCAACGATGAGCAGTTCTTC.

The chain employs TRBV5-1 and TRBJ2-1, with 8 bases lining up with TRBD1. Germline values: CDR1 SGHRS, CDR2 YFSETQ. Trimming took 4 bases from V and 2 from J; bases not matched to a gene: 8. This CDR3 spans 16 amino acids. CDR3 DNA sequence: TGCGCCAGCAGCGCCTCAGGGGGCGCGACCTACAATGAGCAGTTCTTC. This sequence encodes CASSASGGATYNEQFF. Looking up the rest from reference TRBV5-1 and TRBJ2-1 gives the full variable domain: KAGVTQTPRYLIKTRGQQVTLSCSPISGHRSVSWYQQTPGQGLQFLFEYFSETQRNKGNFPGRFSGRQFSNSRSEMNVSTLELGDSALYLCASSASGGATYNEQFFGPGTRLTVL.